Presented here are 7 T cell receptor beta chains from one specimen sequenced in a study of cytomegalovirus exposure and HLA in healthy donors. In the PCR, 60 Vbeta and 13 Jbeta primers were used. Sequencing used immunoSEQ multiplex PCR; TCRdb keeps in-frame clones, though not all of them. Of over 75,000 clones listed, roughly 82% are singletons. The sequenced sample consisted of PBMCs. The receptors here all came from a man aged 30 to 39 in good health and CMV-seropositive.

The chain uses TRBV25-1 and TRBJ1-2; TRBD1 aligns across 9 bases. Germline V gene lookup returns CDR1 MGHDK and CDR2 SYGVNS. CDR3 size: 14 residues. V lost 4 bases to trimming and J lost 7 bases; unmatched junction nucleotides: 7. Here the CDR3 DNA reads TGTGCCAGCAGTGGAAGGACAGGGGTTGGTGGCTACACCTTC. This codes for CASSGRTGVGGYTF.

This clone occurred a few times. The chain has TRBV9 and TRBJ1-4; 7 bases line up with TRBD1. From germline, CDR1 is SGDLS and CDR2 YYNGEE. With 0 bases clipped from V and 8 bases from J, the junction kept 4 bases outside the gene matches. The CDR3 is made up of 14 amino acids. As DNA, the CDR3 is TGTGCCAGCAGCGTAGCTCCGGACAGGGAAAAACTGTTTTTT. Its translation is CASSVAPDREKLFF. The entire variable domain, with the rest obtained from reference TRBV9 and TRBJ1-4, is as follows: DSGVTQTPKHLITATGQRVTLRCSPRSGDLSVYWYQQSLDQGLQFLIQYYNGEERAKGNILERFSAQQFPDLHSELNLSSLELGDSALYFCASSVAPDREKLFFGSGTQLSVL.

This clone has more than one count but fewer than ten. The V and J genes are TRBV19 and TRBJ2-7, with D unresolved. This CDR3 has 14 amino acids. CDR1 LNHDA and CDR2 SQIVND come from the germline V gene (reference sequence). Deletions cut 3 bases from V and 0 bases from J, with 9 bases between. The CDR3 nucleotides are TGTGCCAGTAGTATTGTAAGCTTCTCCTACGAGCAGTACTTC. This sequence encodes CASSIVSFSYEQYF.

The rearrangement links TRBV11-3 to TRBJ2-2; 10 nucleotides line up with TRBD2. Germline V gene lookup returns CDR1 SGHNT and CDR2 YENEEA. The CDR3 has 15 amino acids. The ends lost 2 bases at V and 6 bases at J; junction bases unmatched: 3. In nucleotides, the CDR3 is TGTGCCAGCAGCTTACGCCTAGCGGGAGCCGGGGAGCTGTTTTTT. It specifies CASSLRLAGAGELFF.

The chain combines TRBV27 with TRBJ2-3; D gene uncertain. Trimming left V 7 bases short and J 2 bases short, with 10 bases between. Germline assignment: CDR1 MNHEY and CDR2 SMNVEV (reference sequence). There are 13 residues in the CDR3. The DNA for the CDR3 is TGTGCCAGCACGAGTACTCTCACAGATACGCAGTATTTT. Translated: CASTSTLTDTQYF.

CDR3 DNA: TGTGCCAGCAGCGGCGGACTAGCAGGGGGTCCCCAAGAGACCCAGTACTTC. It is translated as CASSGGLAGGPQETQYF. The chain couples TRBV7-9 to TRBJ2-5, with a possible D match to TRBD2 (8 bases). The germline V and J ends were trimmed by 5 bases and 1 base, with 20 bases remaining between them. This CDR3 spans 17 amino acids. The germline V gene has CDR1 SEHNR and CDR2 FQNEAQ (reference sequence).

V gene TRBV19 combines with J gene TRBJ2-1; perhaps TRBD1 as D (5 bases). Germline CDR1 and CDR2: LNHDA and SQIVND (reference sequence). The V gene lost 5 bases and the J gene lost 0 bases, with 14 bases spanning the gap. This CDR3 has 16 residues. The chain's CDR3 is CASSVLTASSYNEQFF. The CDR3 DNA follows: TGTGCCAGTAGTGTCTTGACAGCGAGCTCCTACAATGAGCAGTTCTTC.